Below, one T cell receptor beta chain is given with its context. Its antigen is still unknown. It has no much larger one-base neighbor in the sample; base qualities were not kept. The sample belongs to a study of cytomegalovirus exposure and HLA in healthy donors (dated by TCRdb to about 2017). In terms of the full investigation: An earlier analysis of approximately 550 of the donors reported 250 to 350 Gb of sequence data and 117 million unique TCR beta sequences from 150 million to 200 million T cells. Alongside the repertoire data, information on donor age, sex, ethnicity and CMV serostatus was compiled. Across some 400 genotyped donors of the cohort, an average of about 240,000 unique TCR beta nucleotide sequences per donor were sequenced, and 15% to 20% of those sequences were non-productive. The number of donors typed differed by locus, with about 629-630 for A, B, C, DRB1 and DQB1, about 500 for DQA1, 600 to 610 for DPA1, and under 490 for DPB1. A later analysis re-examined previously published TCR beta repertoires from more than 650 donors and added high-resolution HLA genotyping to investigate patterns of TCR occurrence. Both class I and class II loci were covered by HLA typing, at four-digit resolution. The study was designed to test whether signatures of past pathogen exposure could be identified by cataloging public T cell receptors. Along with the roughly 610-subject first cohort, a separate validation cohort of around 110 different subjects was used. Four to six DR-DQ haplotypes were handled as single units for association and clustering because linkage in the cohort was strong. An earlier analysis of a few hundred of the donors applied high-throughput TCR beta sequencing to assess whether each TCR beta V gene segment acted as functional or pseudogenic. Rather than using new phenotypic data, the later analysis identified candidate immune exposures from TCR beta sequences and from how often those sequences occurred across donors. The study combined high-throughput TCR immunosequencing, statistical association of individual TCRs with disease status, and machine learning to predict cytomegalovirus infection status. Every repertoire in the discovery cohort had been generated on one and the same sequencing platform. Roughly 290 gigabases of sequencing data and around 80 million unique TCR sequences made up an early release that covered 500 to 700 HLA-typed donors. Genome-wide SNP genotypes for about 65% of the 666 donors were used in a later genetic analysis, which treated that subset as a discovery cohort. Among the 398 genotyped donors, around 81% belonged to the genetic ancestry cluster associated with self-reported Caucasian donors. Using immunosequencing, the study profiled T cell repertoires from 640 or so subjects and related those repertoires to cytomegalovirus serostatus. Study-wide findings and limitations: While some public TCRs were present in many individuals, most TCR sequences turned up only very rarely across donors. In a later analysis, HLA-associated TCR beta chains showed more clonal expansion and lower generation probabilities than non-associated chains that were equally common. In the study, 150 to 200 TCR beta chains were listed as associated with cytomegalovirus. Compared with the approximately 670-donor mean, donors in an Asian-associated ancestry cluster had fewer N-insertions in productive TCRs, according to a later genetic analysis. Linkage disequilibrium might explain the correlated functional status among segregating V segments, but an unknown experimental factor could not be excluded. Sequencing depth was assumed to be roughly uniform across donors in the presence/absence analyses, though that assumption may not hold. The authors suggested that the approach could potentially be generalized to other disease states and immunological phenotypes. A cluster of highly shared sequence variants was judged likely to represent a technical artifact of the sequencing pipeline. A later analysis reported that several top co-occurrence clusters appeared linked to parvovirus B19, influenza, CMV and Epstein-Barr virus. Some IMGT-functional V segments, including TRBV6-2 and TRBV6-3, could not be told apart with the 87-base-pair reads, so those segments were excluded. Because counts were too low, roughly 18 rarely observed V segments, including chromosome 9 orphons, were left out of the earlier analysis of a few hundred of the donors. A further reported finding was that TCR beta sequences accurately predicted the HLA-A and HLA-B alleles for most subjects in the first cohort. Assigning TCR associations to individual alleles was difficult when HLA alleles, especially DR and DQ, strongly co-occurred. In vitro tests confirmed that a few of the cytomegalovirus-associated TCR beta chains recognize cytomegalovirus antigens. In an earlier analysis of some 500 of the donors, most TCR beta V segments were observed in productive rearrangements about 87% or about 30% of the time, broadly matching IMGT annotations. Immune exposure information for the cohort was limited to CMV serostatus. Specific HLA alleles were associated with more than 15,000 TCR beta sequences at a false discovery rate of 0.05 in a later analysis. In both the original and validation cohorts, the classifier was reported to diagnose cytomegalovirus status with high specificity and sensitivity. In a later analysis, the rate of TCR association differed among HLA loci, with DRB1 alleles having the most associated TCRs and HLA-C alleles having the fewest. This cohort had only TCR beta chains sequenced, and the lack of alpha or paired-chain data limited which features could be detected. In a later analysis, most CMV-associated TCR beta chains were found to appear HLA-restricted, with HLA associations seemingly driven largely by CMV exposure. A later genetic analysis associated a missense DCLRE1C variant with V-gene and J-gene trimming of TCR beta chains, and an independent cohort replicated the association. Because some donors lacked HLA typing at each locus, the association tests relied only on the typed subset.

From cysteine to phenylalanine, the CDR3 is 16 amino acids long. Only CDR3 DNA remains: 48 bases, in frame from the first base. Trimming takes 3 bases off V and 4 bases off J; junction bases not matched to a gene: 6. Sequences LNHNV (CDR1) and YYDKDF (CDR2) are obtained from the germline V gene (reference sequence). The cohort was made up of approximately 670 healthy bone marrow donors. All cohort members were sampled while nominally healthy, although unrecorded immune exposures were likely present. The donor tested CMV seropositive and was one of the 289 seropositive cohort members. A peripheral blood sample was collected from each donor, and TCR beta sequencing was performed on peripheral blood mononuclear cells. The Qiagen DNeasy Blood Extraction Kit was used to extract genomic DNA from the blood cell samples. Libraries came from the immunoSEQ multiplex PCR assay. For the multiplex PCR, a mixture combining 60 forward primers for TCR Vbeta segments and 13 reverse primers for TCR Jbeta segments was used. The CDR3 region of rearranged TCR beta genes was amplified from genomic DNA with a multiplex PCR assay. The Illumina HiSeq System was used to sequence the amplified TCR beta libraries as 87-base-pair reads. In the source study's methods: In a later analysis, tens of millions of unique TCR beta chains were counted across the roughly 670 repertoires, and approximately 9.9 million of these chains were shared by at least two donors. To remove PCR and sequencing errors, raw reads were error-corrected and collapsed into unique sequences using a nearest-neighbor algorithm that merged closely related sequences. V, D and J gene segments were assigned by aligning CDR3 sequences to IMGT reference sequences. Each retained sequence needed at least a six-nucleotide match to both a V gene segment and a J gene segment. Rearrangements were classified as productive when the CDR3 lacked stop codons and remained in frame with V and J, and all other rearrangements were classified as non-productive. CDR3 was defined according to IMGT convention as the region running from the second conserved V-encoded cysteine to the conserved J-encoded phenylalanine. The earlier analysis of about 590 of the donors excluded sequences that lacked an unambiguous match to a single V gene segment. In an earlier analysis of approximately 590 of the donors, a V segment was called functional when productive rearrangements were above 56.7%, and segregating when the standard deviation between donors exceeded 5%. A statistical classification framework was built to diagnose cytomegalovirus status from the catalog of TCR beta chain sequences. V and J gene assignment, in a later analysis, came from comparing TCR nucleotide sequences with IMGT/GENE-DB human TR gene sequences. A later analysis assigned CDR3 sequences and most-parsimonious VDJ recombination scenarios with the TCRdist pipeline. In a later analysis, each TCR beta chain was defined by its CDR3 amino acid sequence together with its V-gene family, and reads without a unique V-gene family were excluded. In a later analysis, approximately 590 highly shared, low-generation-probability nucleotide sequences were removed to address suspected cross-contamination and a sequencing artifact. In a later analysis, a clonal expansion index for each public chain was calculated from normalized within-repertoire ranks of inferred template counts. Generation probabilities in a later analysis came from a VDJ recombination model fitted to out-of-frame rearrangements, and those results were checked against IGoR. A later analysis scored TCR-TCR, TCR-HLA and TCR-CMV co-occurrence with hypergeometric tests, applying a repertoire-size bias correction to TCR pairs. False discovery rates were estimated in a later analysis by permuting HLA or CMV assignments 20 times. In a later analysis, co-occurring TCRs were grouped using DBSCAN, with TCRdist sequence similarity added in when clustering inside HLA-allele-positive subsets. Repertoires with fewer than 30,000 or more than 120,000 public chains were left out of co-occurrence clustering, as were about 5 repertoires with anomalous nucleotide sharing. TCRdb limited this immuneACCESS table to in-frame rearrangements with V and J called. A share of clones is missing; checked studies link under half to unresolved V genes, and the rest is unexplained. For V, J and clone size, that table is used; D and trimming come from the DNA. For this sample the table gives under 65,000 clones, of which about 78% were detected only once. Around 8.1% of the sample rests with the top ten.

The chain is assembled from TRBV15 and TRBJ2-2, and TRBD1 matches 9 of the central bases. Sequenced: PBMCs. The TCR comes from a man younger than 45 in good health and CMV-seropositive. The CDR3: CATSRGQGVTTGELFF. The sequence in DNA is TGTGCCACCAGCAGGGGACAGGGAGTTACCACCGGGGAGCTGTTTTTT.